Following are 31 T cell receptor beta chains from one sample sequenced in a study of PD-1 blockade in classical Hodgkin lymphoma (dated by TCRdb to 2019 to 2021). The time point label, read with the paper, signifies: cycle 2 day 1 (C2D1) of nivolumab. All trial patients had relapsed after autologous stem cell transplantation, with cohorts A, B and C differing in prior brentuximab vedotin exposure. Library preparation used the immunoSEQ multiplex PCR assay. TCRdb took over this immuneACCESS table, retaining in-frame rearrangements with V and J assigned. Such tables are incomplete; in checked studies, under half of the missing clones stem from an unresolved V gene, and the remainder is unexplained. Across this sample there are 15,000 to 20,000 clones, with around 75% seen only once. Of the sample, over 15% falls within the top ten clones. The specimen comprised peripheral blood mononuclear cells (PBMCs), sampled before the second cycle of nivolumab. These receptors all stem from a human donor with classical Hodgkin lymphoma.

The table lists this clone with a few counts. This CDR3 reads CASSTPFRDSSGNTIYF. The CDR3 bases are TGTGCCAGTAGTACCCCCTTCCGGGACAGCTCTGGAAACACCATATATTTT. The V and J genes are TRBV19 and TRBJ1-3; 7 nucleotides agree with TRBD1. The germline V gene has CDR1 LNHDA and CDR2 SQIVND (reference sequence). CDR3 length equals 17 residues. Germline trimming cut 4 bases from V and 0 bases from J; bases unmatched to any gene: 9. Combining the CDR3 with reference TRBV19 and TRBJ1-3 gives the whole variable domain DGGITQSPKYLFRKEGQNVTLSCEQNLNHDAMYWYRQDPGQGLRLIYYSQIVNDFQKGDIAEGYSVSREKKESFPLTVTSAQKNPTAFYLCASSTPFRDSSGNTIYFGEGSWLTVV.

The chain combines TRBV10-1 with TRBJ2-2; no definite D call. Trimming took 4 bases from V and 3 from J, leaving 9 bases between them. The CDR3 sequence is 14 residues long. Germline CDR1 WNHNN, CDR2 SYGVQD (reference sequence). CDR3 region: CASSAVYDTGELFF. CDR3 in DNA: TGCGCCAGCAGTGCGGTGTATGACACCGGGGAGCTGTTTTTT.

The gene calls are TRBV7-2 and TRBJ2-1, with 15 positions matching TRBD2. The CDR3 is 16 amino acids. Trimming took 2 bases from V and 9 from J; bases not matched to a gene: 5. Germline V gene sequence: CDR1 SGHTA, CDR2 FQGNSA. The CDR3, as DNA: TGTGCCAGCAGCTTAAAAGGACTAGCGGGAGGGGTTGAGCAGTTCTTC. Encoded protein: CASSLKGLAGGVEQFF.

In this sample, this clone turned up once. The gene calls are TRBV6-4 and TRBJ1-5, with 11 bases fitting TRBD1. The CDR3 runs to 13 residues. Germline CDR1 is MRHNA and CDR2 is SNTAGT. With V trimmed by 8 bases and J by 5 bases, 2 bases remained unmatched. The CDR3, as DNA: TGTGCCAGCCGGGACAGGGGGTATCAGCCCCAGCATTTT. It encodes CASRDRGYQPQHF.

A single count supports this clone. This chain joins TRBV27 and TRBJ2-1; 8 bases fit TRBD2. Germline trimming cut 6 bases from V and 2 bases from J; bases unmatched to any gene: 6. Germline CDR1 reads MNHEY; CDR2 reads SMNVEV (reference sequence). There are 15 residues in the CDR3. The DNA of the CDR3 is TGTGCCAGCAGGATTGGCGGGAGGACCTACAATGAGCAGTTCTTC. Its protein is CASRIGGRTYNEQFF.

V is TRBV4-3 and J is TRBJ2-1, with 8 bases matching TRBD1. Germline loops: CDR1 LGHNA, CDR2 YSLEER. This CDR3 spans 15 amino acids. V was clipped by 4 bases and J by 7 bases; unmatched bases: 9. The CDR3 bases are TGCGCCAGCAGCCCTGGACAGGGCCAGGGAAATGAGCAGTTCTTC. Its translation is CASSPGQGQGNEQFF.

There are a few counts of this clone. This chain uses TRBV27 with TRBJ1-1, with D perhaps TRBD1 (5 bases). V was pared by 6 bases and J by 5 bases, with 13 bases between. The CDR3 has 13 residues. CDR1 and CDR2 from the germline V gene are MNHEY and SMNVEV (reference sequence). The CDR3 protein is CASRGMGETEAFF. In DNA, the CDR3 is TGTGCCAGCAGGGGGATGGGGGAGACTGAAGCTTTCTTT.

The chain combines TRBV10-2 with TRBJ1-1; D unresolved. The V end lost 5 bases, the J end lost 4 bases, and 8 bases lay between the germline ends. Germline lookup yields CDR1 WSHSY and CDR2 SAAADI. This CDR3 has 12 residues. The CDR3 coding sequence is TGCGCCAGCAGTCCTGGTCCCACTGAAGCTTTCTTT. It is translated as CASSPGPTEAFF.

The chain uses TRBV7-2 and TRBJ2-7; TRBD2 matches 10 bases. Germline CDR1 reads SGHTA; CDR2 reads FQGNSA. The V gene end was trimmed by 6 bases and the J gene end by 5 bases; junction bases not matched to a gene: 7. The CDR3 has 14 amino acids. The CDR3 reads CASSPWTSGHEQYF. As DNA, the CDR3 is TGTGCCAGCAGTCCCTGGACTAGCGGACACGAGCAGTACTTC.

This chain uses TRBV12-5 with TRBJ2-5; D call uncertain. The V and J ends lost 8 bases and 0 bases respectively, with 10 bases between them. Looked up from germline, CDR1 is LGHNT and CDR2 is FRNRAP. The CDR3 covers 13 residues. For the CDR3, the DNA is TGTGCTAGTAGCGAGATGTACCAAGAGACCCAGTACTTC. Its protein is CASSEMYQETQYF.

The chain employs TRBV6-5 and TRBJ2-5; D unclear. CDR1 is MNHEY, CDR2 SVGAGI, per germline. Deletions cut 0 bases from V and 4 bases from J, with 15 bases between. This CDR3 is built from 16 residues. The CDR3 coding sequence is TGTGCCAGCAGTTACTCCCAAGTAAACCCCCGAGAGACCCAGTACTTC. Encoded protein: CASSYSQVNPRETQYF.

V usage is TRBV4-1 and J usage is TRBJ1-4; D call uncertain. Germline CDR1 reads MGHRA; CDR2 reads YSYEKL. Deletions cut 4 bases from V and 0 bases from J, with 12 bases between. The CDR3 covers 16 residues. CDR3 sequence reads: CASSPGGPATNEKLFF. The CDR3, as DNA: TGCGCCAGCAGCCCCGGAGGGCCTGCAACTAATGAAAAACTGTTTTTT.

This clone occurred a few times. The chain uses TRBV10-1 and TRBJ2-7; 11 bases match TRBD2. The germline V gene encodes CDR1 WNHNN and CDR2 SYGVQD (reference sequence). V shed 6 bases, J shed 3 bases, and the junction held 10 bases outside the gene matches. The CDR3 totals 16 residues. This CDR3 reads CASSQATGLADYEQYF. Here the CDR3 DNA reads TGCGCCAGCAGCCAAGCAACGGGACTAGCGGACTACGAGCAGTACTTC.

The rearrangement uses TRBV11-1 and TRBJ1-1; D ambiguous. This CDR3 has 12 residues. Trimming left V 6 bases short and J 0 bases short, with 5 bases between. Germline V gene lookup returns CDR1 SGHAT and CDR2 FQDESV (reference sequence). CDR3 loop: CASRAMNTEAFF. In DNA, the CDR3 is TGTGCCAGCAGGGCTATGAACACTGAAGCTTTCTTT.

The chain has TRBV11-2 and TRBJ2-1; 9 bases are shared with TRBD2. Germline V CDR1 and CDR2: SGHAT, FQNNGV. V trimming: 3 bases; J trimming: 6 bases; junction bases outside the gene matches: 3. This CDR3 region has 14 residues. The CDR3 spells CASSLSGGINEQFF. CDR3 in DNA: TGTGCCAGCAGCTTGAGCGGGGGGATCAATGAGCAGTTCTTC.

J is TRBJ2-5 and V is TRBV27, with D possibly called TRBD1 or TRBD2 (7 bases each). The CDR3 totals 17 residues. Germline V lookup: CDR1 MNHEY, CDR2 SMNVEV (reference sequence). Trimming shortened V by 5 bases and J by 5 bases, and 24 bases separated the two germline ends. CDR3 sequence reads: CASSVSGGVTGYETQYF. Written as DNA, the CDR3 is TGTGCCAGCAGTGTTTCGGGGGGAGTGACAGGGTACGAGACCCAGTACTTC.

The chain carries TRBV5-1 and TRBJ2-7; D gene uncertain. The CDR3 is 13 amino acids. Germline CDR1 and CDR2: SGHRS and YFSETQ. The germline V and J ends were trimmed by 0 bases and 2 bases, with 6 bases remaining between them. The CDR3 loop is CASSLAPAYEQYF. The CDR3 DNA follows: TGCGCCAGCAGCTTGGCACCCGCCTACGAGCAGTACTTC.

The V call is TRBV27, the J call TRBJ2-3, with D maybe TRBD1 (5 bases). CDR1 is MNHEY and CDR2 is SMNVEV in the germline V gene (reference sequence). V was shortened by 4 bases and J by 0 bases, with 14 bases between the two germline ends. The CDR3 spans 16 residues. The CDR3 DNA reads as TGTGCCAGCAGTTCACTCCCTGGGGCTAGCACAGATACGCAGTATTTT. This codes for CASSSLPGASTDTQYF.

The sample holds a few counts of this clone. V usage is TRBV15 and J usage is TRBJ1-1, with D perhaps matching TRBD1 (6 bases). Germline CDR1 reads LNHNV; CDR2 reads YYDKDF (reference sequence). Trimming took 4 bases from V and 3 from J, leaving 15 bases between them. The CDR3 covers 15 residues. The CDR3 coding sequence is TGTGCCACCAGCACCAACACAGGGAGGGACACTGAAGCTTTCTTT. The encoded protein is CATSTNTGRDTEAFF. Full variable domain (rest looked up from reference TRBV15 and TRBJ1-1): DAMVIQNPRYQVTQFGKPVTLSCSQTLNHNVMYWYQQKSSQAPKLLFHYYDKDFNNEADTPDNFQSRRPNTSFCFLDIRSPGLGDTAMYLCATSTNTGRDTEAFFGQGTRLTVV.

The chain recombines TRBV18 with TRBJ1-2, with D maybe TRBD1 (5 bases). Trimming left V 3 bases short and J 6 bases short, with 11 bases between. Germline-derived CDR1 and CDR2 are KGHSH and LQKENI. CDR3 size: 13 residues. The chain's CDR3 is CASSPGENHGYTF. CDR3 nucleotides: TGTGCCAGCTCACCGGGGGAGAACCATGGCTACACCTTC.

The CDR3 reads CASSRGAGGYNEQFF. CDR3 coding DNA: TGTGCCAGCTCACGGGGAGCGGGGGGTTACAATGAGCAGTTCTTC. The rearrangement links TRBV18 to TRBJ2-1, with 9 positions matching TRBD2. The junction had 5 bases not matched to a gene; V was cut back by 4 bases and J by 4 bases. The CDR3 covers 15 residues. Per germline, CDR1 KGHSH and CDR2 LQKENI.

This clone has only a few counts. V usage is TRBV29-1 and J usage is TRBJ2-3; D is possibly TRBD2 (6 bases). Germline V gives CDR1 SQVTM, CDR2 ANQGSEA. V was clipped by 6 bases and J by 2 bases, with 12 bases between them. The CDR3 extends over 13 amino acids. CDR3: CSVPRDPTDTQYF. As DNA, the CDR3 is TGCAGCGTACCGCGGGATCCCACAGATACGCAGTATTTT.

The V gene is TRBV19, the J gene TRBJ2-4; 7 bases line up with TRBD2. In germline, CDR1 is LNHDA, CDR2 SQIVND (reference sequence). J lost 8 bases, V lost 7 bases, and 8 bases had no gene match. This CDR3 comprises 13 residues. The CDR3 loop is CASTSPRGDIQYF. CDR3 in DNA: TGTGCCAGTACCTCGCCCCGGGGGGACATTCAGTACTTC.

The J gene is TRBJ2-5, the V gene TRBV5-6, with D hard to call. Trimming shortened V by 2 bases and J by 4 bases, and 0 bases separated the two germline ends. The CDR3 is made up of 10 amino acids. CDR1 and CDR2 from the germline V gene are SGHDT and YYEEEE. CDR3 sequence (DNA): TGTGCCAGCAGCTTAGAGACCCAGTACTTC. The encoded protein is CASSLETQYF.

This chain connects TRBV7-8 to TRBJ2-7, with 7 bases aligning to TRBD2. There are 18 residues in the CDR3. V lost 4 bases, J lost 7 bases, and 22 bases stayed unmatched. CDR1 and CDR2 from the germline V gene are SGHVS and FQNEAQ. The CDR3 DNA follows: TGTGCCAGCAGCTCCCCAAAAGCGGGGCGACCCGAATCTGGAGAGCAGTACTTC. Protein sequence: CASSSPKAGRPESGEQYF.

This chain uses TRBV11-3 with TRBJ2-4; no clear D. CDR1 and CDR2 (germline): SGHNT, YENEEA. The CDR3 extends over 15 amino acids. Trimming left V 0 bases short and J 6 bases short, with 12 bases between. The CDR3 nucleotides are TGTGCCAGCAGCTTAGAAGGGCTAACGGGAAACATTCAGTACTTC. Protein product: CASSLEGLTGNIQYF.

In nucleotides, the CDR3 is TGTGCCAGCAGCTTACCTAGCAGGCATCAAGAGACCCAGTACTTC. It translates to CASSLPSRHQETQYF. The V call is TRBV7-2, the J call TRBJ2-5; D possibly corresponds to TRBD2 (5 bases). The length of the CDR3 is 15 residues. V shed 2 bases and J shed 2 bases, with 12 bases lying between them. From germline, CDR1 is SGHTA and CDR2 FQGNSA.

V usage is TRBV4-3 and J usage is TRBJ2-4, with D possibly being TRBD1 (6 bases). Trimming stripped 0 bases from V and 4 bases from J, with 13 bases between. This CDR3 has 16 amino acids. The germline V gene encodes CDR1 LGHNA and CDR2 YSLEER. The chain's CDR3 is CASSQEVVGHKNIQYF. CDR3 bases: TGCGCCAGCAGCCAAGAGGTTGTGGGACATAAAAACATTCAGTACTTC.

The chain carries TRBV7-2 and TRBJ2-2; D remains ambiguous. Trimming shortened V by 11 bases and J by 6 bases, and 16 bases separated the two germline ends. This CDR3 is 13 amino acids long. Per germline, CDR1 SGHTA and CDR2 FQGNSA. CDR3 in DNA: TGTGCCGTAAATTGGGCCGGGTCCGGGGAGCTGTTTTTT. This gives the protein CAVNWAGSGELFF.

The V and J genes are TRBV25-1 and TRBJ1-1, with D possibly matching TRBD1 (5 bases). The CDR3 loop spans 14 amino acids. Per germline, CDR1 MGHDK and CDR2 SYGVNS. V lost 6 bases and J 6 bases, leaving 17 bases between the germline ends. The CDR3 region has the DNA TGTGCCAGCAGCCCTAAACTCCGGGGGGCTGAAGCTTTCTTT. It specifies CASSPKLRGAEAFF.

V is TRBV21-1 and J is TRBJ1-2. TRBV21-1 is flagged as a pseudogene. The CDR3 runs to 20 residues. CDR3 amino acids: CASSKGAAGGGYVRYYGYTF. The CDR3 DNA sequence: TGTGCCAGCAGCAAAGGGGCAGCGGGAGGGGGGTATGTGCGGTACTATGGCTACACCTTC.